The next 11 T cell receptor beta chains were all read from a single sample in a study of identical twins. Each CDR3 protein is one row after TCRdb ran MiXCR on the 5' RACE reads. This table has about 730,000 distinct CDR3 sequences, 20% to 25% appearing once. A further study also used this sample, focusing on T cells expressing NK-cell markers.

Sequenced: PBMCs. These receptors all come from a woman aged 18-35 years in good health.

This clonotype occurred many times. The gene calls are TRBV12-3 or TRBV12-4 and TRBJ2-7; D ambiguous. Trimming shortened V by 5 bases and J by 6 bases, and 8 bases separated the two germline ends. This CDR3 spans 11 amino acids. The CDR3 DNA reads TGTGCCAGCAGTCAAAGCTCCGAGCAGTACTTC. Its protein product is CASSQSSEQYF.

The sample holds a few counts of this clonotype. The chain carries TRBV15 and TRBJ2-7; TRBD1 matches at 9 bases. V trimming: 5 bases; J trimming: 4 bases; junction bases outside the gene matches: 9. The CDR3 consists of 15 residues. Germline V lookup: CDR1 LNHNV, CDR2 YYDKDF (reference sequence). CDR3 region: CATSFGQGQRYEQYF. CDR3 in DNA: TGTGCCACCAGCTTCGGACAGGGGCAAAGGTACGAGCAGTACTTC.

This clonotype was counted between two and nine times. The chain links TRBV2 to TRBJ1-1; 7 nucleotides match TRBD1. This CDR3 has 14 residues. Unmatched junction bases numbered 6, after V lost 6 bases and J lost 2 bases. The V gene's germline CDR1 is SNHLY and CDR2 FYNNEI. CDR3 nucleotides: TGTGCCAGCAGAGAGGGACAGAGTAACACTGAAGCTTTCTTT. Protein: CASREGQSNTEAFF.

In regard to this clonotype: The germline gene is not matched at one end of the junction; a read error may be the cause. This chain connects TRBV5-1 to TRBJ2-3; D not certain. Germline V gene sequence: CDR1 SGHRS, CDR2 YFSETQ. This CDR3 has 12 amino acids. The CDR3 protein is CASSYLTDTQSF. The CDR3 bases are TGCGCCAGCAGCTACCTCACAGATACGCAGTCTTTT.

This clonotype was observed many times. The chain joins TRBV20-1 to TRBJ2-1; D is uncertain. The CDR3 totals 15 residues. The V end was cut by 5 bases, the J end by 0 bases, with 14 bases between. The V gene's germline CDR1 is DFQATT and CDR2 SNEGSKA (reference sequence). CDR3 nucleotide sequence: TGCAGTGCTTATCAATCCCAGAGCTCCTACAATGAGCAGTTCTTC. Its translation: CSAYQSQSSYNEQFF.

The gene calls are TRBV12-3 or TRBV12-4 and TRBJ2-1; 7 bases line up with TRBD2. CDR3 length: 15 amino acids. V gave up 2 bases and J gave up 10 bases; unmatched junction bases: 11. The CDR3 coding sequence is TGTGCCAGCAGTTTATCATCACGGGGGGTCAACGAGCAGTTCTTC. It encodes CASSLSSRGVNEQFF.

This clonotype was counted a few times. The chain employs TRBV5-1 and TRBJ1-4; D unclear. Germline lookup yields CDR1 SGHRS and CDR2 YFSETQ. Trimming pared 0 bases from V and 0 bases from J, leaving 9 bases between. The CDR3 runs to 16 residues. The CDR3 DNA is TGCGCCAGCAGCTTGGGCAGTTCTGCAACTAATGAAAAACTGTTTTTT. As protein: CASSLGSSATNEKLFF.

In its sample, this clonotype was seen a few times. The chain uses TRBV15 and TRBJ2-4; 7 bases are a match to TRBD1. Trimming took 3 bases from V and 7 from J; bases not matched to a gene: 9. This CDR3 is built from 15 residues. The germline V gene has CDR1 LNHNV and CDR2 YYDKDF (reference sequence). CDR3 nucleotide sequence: TGTGCCACCAGCAGGATTTTGAGGGACAGCAACATTCAGTACTTC. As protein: CATSRILRDSNIQYF.

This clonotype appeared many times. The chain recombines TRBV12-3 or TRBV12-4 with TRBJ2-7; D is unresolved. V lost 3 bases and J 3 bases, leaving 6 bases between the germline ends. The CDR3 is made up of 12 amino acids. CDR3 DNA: TGTGCCAGCAGTTTTGGGCGCTACGAGCAGTACTTC. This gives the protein CASSFGRYEQYF.

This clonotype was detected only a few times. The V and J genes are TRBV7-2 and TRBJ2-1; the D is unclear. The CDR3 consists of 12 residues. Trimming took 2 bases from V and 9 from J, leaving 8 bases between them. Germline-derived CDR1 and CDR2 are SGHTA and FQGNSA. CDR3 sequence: CASSLRPGEQFF. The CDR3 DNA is TGTGCCAGCAGCTTACGACCGGGTGAGCAGTTCTTC.

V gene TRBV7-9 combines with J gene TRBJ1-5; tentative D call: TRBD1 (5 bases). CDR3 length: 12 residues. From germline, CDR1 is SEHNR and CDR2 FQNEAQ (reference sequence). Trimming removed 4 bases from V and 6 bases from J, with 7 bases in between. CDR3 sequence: CASSWGGQPQHF. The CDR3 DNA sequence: TGTGCCAGCAGCTGGGGGGGTCAGCCCCAGCATTTT.